A single sample is the source of the 5 T cell receptor beta chains below, sequenced in a study of cytomegalovirus exposure and HLA in healthy donors. The PCR had 60 Vbeta and 13 Jbeta primers. Clones were sequenced by immunoSEQ multiplex PCR, and TCRdb holds only the in-frame ones, with some missing. The sample lists about 170,000 clones; approximately 73% were seen once. The sequencing sample was made of PBMCs. The receptors here all came from a woman aged 18-29 years in good health and CMV-seropositive.

A single count supports this clone. The V gene is TRBV7-9, the J gene TRBJ1-5, with D maybe TRBD1 (5 bases). This CDR3 region has 17 residues. The V end lost 1 base, the J end lost 1 base, and 14 bases lay between the germline ends. The germline gives CDR1 SEHNR, CDR2 FQNEAQ (reference sequence). The CDR3 here is CASSLGSGSGSNQPQHF. The CDR3, as DNA: TGTGCCAGCAGCTTAGGTTCAGGGAGCGGGAGCAATCAGCCCCAGCATTTT.

As for this clone: This sample also contains other DNA sequences that code for the same CDR3. The chain uses TRBV28 and TRBJ1-5, with 10 bases matching TRBD1. With V trimmed by 5 bases and J by 13 bases, 14 bases remained unmatched. CDR1 and CDR2 from the germline V gene are MDHEN and SYDVKM. The CDR3 consists of 15 residues. DNA for the CDR3: TGTGCCAGCAGTAGACAGGGGGCAGCCCGGGGGCCTCAGCATTTT. Translated: CASSRQGAARGPQHF.

The chain couples TRBV5-6 to TRBJ2-7; D possibly corresponds to TRBD2 (6 bases). The CDR3 is 16 amino acids. Between the trimmed V and J ends, which lost 4 bases and 5 bases, there was a span of 22 bases. The germline gives CDR1 SGHDT, CDR2 YYEEEE. The CDR3 nucleotides are TGTGCCAGCAGCGCAGGCCGGGGCCGGAGGGTGGACGAGCAGTACTTC. Translated, it gives CASSAGRGRRVDEQYF. The variable domain in full, completed from reference TRBV5-6 and TRBJ2-7, reads DAGVTQSPTHLIKTRGQQVTLRCSPKSGHDTVSWYQQALGQGPQFIFQYYEEEERQRGNFPDRFSGHQFPNYSSELNVNALLLGDSALYLCASSAGRGRRVDEQYFGPGTRLTVT.

The gene calls are TRBV2 and TRBJ2-1; 10 bases line up with TRBD2. Germline values: CDR1 SNHLY, CDR2 FYNNEI. This CDR3 comprises 15 residues. Unmatched junction bases numbered 10, after V lost 6 bases and J lost 8 bases. The CDR3 DNA sequence: TGTGCCAGCAGCGACCAACTAGCGGGGCGGGATGAGCAGTTCTTC. Protein: CASSDQLAGRDEQFF.

This clone was detected only a few times. This chain connects TRBV7-2 to TRBJ1-1; D is uncertain. Germline V gene sequence: CDR1 SGHTA, CDR2 FQGNSA. Between the trimmed V and J ends, which lost 7 bases and 2 bases, there was a span of 11 bases. The CDR3 spans 13 residues. The CDR3 protein is CASKLGRNTEAFF. The CDR3 DNA follows: TGTGCCAGCAAATTAGGGAGAAACACTGAAGCTTTCTTT.